What follows are 2 T cell receptor beta chains derived from one specimen sequenced in a study of cytomegalovirus exposure and HLA in healthy donors. PCR employed 60 Vbeta and 13 Jbeta primers. The data were produced by immunoSEQ multiplex PCR, yet TCRdb's version contains in-frame clones alone and is incomplete. The table includes 150,000 to 200,000 clones, about 80% detected once. Sequences were obtained from PBMCs. The receptors originated from a woman in her 30s in good health and CMV-seropositive.

J is TRBJ2-4 and V is TRBV7-2; 14 bases map to TRBD2. V gave up 3 bases and J gave up 6 bases; unmatched junction bases: 4. The germline V gene encodes CDR1 SGHTA and CDR2 FQGNSA. This CDR3 comprises 16 residues. The CDR3 sequence: CASSFGLAGGGNIQYF. The CDR3 nucleotides read TGTGCCAGCAGCTTTGGACTAGCGGGAGGAGGAAACATTCAGTACTTC.

The chain couples TRBV4-1 to TRBJ2-7; 10 nucleotides agree with TRBD2. Germline V gene sequence: CDR1 MGHRA, CDR2 YSYEKL. CDR3 length: 14 amino acids. The trim removed 3 bases at V and 6 bases at J, leaving 5 bases unmatched. CDR3 nucleotides: TGCGCCAGCAGCCATGGGACTAGCGAAGGCGAGCAGTACTTC. This translates into CASSHGTSEGEQYF.